This entry features one TCR beta chain sequence. Its antigen has not been determined. One base away there is no much larger clone; base qualities are not given. Preparation of the library involved the immunoSEQ multiplex PCR assay. In most patients, genomic DNA was isolated using the Qiagen DNeasy Blood and Tissue Kit and sent frozen to Adaptive Biotechnologies for TCR sequencing. Adaptive Biotechnologies carried out high-throughput TCR-beta CDR3 sequencing of genomic DNA for most patients. For the original study's pipeline: TCR sequencing data for 15 to 20 patients were retrieved from Adaptive's ImmunoSEQ software; three other patients were processed with MiXCR and VDJtools. To correct CD4 versus CD8 sorting errors, any sequence found in both subsets at a frequency ratio below 5:1 was removed. Because the origin of CDR3 nucleotide sequences shared between donor and recipient could not be assigned, those sequences were removed. At least 2-fold expansion over unstimulated cells and a minimum CFSE-low frequency of 0.002% (template counts) or 0.001% (read counts) were required for clones to be classified as alloreactive. Clones were considered mappable if detected in sequenced pre-transplant spleen, lymph node, or MLR CFSE-low populations of the donor or recipient. Cumulative frequency of alloreactive clones was calculated as a percentage of all sequences weighted by copy number. In its TCRdb copy, this immuneACCESS table keeps in-frame sequences only and misses some clones. Where compared with another copy, unresolved V genes explain less than half of these, and the others have no known cause. V and J calls and clone size are given by that table; D and trimming were obtained from the DNA. The sample yields 130,000 to 150,000 clones; 80% to 95% were counted once. The ten largest clonotypes hold around 0.2% of the sample.

From the cysteine through the phenylalanine, the CDR3 covers 14 amino acids. Only the CDR3 region is kept as DNA, spanning 42 bases read in frame from base 1. The germline V gene yields SNHLY for CDR1 and FYNNEI for CDR2. V loses 6 bases of germline sequence and J loses 5 bases, and the interval between the two ends is 16 bases. The label giving this sample's time point can be read as: cells obtained before transplantation from donor or recipient. CD3+CD4+ and CD3+CD8+ populations were FACS-sorted from unstimulated pre-transplant donor and recipient cells taken from spleen or lymph nodes. This record comes from a study of graft-versus-host responses after intestinal transplantation (dated by TCRdb to about 2021). About the investigation overall: The transplants that recipients received were multivisceral, liver-intestinal, or isolated intestinal. Anti-thymocyte globulin induction was given to all recipients, followed by maintenance tacrolimus and steroids for around three years. After intestinal transplantation, graft-versus-host and host-versus-graft alloreactive T cell clones were followed in the graft, circulation and bone marrow using bulk TCR-beta CDR3 sequencing. Alloreactive clones were identified by sequencing pre-transplant mixed lymphocyte reaction products and comparing them with unstimulated pre-transplant donor and recipient T cells. Of the roughly 26 intestinal transplant recipients enrolled in the cohort, one of whom was a retransplant, a few patients without pretransplant specimens were excluded. A peak of at least 4% donor T cells among recipient peripheral blood mononuclear cells was the definition used for donor T cell macrochimerism. Rather than going through the commercial service, samples from three later patients were sequenced in-house on an Illumina MiSeq and processed with MiXCR. What the work shows at the level of the full study, not this receptor alone: In patients with donor T cell macrochimerism, the allografts had high GvH to HvG T cell clonal ratios. GvH clones were found in recipient bone marrow, and some of the GvH clones appeared earlier in ileal mucosa or blood, which is consistent with an intestinal mucosal origin. Conclusions were limited by the relatively low number and heterogeneity of intestinal transplant patients. Early after transplant, declines in HvG clones were associated with peak levels of circulating GvH clones.

The specimen was unstimulated CD4+ T cells sorted from spleen or lymph node cells, collected before intestinal transplant. Here the chain combines TRBV2 and TRBJ2-5; possibly the D gene is TRBD2, per 6 matching bases. The source is a human donor who received an intestinal transplant. The CDR3 loop reads CASRGRRGMETQYF. At the DNA level, the sequence is TGTGCCAGCAGAGGTAGGAGGGGCATGGAGACCCAGTACTTC.